The 26 T cell receptor beta chains reported below all come from one sample, sequenced in a study of cytomegalovirus exposure and HLA in healthy donors. In the PCR, 60 Vbeta and 13 Jbeta primers were used. Clones were read by immunoSEQ multiplex PCR, and TCRdb kept only the in-frame ones, dropping some. This sample carries 100,000 to 150,000 clones, more than 65% of them seen once, and the ten largest clones take roughly an eighth. Sequencing was carried out using PBMCs. These receptors all come from a woman aged 55-70 years in good health and CMV-seropositive.

The CDR3 region is CASSHRRTIVRQPQHF. The CDR3 DNA follows: TGTGCCAGCAGCCATAGACGGACAATCGTGAGACAGCCCCAGCATTTT. The gene calls are TRBV7-3 and TRBJ1-5, with a weak D call TRBD1 (5 bases). CDR3 length equals 16 residues. CDR1 is SGHTA, CDR2 FQGTGA, per germline. The germline V and J ends were trimmed by 5 bases and 7 bases, with 21 bases remaining between them.

The V call is TRBV7-2, the J call TRBJ2-1; D perhaps matches TRBD1 (5 bases). CDR3 length: 12 residues. V gave up 3 bases and J gave up 12 bases, with 12 bases separating them. Per the germline V gene, CDR1 is SGHTA and CDR2 is FQGNSA. The CDR3 DNA sequence: TGTGCCAGCAGCTTCCAGGGTTTCGGGCAGTTCTTC. Protein sequence: CASSFQGFGQFF.

Concerning this clone: A read error may produce the germline difference seen at one junction end. The V call is TRBV5-1, the J call TRBJ1-1; D is unresolved. CDR1 and CDR2 from the germline V gene are SGHRS and YFSETQ. This CDR3 comprises 13 residues. Here the CDR3 DNA reads TGCGCCAGCAGCTTGAGCATTAACAGTGAAGCTTTCTTT. The encoded protein is CASSLSINSEAFF.

The genes are TRBV30 and TRBJ2-3; TRBD2 aligns across 12 bases. Germline-derived CDR1 and CDR2 are GTSNPN and SVGIG (reference sequence). V was clipped by 5 bases and J by 8 bases; unmatched bases: 2. CDR3 length equals 12 residues. CDR3 nucleotide sequence: TGTGCCTGGGGGACTAGCGGGCGTACGCAGTATTTT. Amino acids: CAWGTSGRTQYF.

This clone has only one observation. The chain has TRBV18 and TRBJ2-7; possibly TRBD2 for D (6 bases). The CDR3 sequence is 16 residues long. Germline V gives CDR1 KGHSH, CDR2 LQKENI. V was clipped by 2 bases and J by 4 bases, with 18 bases between them. The CDR3 coding sequence is TGTGCCAGCTCACCATTCGCCCGGTCGGGAGAGTACGAGCAGTACTTC. It encodes CASSPFARSGEYEQYF.

CDR3 sequence (DNA): TGCGCCAGCAGCTTGTTAGCGGGGGGCAACTACGAGCAGTACTTC. As protein: CASSLLAGGNYEQYF. The J gene is TRBJ2-7, the V gene TRBV5-1; 10 nucleotides agree with TRBD2. Germline trimming cut 1 base from V and 3 bases from J; bases unmatched to any gene: 4. There are 15 residues in the CDR3. The germline CDR1 and CDR2 sequences are SGHRS and YFSETQ.

The CDR3 is CASSQRTFLGRLRILGSEKLFF. For the CDR3, the DNA is TGCGCCAGCAGCCAGCGGACCTTTTTGGGGCGATTGAGAATTTTGGGAAGTGAAAAACTGTTTTTT. The chain joins TRBV4-1 to TRBJ1-4, with D tentatively TRBD1 (5 bases). V lost 3 bases and J lost 7, with 36 bases in between. CDR3 length equals 22 residues. Germline loops: CDR1 MGHRA, CDR2 YSYEKL.

V and J are TRBV4-2 and TRBJ1-1, with D perhaps TRBD1 (5 bases). CDR1 and CDR2 from the germline V gene are LGHNA and YNFKEQ. Trimming pared 1 base from V and 7 bases from J, leaving 16 bases between. The CDR3 extends over 15 amino acids. This chain's CDR3 is CASSQGDSRPHEAFF. The CDR3 nucleotides are TGTGCCAGCAGCCAAGGAGACAGTCGACCCCATGAAGCTTTCTTT.

The rearrangement links TRBV7-2 to TRBJ1-6, with D perhaps matching TRBD1 (5 bases). V was pared by 5 bases and J by 11 bases, with 16 bases between. The CDR3 is made up of 14 amino acids. Looked up from germline, CDR1 is SGHTA and CDR2 is FQGNSA. Here the CDR3 DNA reads TGTGCCAGCAGCCCCCCCCGGGGGGAAACACCCCTCCACTTT. This gives the protein CASSPPRGETPLHF.

The chain joins TRBV6-1 to TRBJ1-2; 7 positions agree with TRBD1. The CDR3 extends over 15 amino acids. The ends lost 3 bases at V and 10 bases at J; junction bases unmatched: 14. CDR1 MNHNS and CDR2 SASEGT come from the germline V gene. The chain's CDR3 is CASSDIGTASLDYTF. CDR3 DNA sequence: TGTGCCAGCAGTGATATCGGGACAGCCAGTCTAGACTACACCTTC.

The genes are TRBV7-2 and TRBJ1-3, with a tentative D call TRBD1 (5 bases). V lost 3 bases, J lost 3 bases, and 12 bases lay in between. The CDR3 is made up of 15 amino acids. The germline CDR1 and CDR2 sequences are SGHTA and FQGNSA. CDR3 region: CASSLDTGIGNTIYF. The DNA of the CDR3 is TGTGCCAGCAGCTTGGACACGGGTATTGGAAACACCATATATTTT.

This clone was seen once. The chain is built from TRBV19 and TRBJ2-6; 11 bases map to TRBD1. The CDR3 has 18 amino acids. CDR1 LNHDA and CDR2 SQIVND come from the germline V gene (reference sequence). The trim removed 7 bases at V and 1 base at J, leaving 9 bases unmatched. The CDR3 region is CASKGTGGRGSGANVLTF. CDR3 DNA: TGTGCCAGTAAGGGGACAGGGGGTAGAGGTTCTGGGGCCAACGTCCTGACTTTC.

The rearrangement uses TRBV27 and TRBJ1-2, with a possible D match to TRBD1 (5 bases). Germline lookup yields CDR1 MNHEY and CDR2 SMNVEV (reference sequence). The V end lost 6 bases, the J end lost 5 bases, and 13 bases lay between the germline ends. The CDR3 spans 13 residues. The CDR3 bases are TGTGCCAGCAGGTCGACAGCTCGATATGGCTACACCTTC. Its translation is CASRSTARYGYTF.

The rearrangement links TRBV12-5 to TRBJ2-3; perhaps TRBD2 as D (5 bases). Trimming took off 1 base at V and 3 bases at J, with 20 bases between the two ends. This CDR3 region has 18 residues. Germline V gene lookup returns CDR1 LGHNT and CDR2 FRNRAP. Here the CDR3 reads CASGLDGMMAGITDTQYF. Here the CDR3 DNA reads TGTGCTAGTGGTTTGGACGGGATGATGGCGGGCATAACAGATACGCAGTATTTT. The full variable domain, in which reference TRBV12-5 and TRBJ2-3 provide the parts outside the CDR3, is DARVTQTPRHKVTEMGQEVTMRCQPILGHNTVFWYRQTMMQGLELLAYFRNRAPLDDSGMPKDRFSAEMPDATLATLKIQPSEPRDSAVYFCASGLDGMMAGITDTQYFGPGTRLTVL.

The chain employs TRBV11-3 and TRBJ2-1; 8 bases map to TRBD1. J gave up 5 bases and V 1 base, and 4 bases lay outside the gene matches. This CDR3 is built from 15 residues. Germline-derived CDR1 and CDR2 are SGHNT and YENEEA. CDR3 sequence (DNA): TGTGCCAGCAGCTTAGGTGGACAGGGAAACAATGAGCAGTTCTTC. It encodes CASSLGGQGNNEQFF.

The genes are TRBV4-2 and TRBJ1-1, with D maybe TRBD1 (5 bases). CDR1 is LGHNA, CDR2 YNFKEQ, per germline. The length of the CDR3 is 14 residues. V dropped 3 bases and J dropped 0 bases, with 8 bases sitting between them. DNA for the CDR3: TGTGCCAGCAGCCACCGACAGATGAACACTGAAGCTTTCTTT. Protein: CASSHRQMNTEAFF.

This clone was found once. The chain is built from TRBV27 and TRBJ1-1; 7 nucleotides agree with TRBD1. CDR3 length: 15 residues. Trimming took 6 bases from V and 3 from J; bases not matched to a gene: 10. Germline V gene data show CDR1 as MNHEY and CDR2 as SMNVEV (reference sequence). CDR3 protein: CASSLNRGGDTEAFF. The CDR3 DNA reads TGTGCCAGCAGCCTCAACAGGGGCGGAGACACTGAAGCTTTCTTT.

The sample holds a few counts of this clone. The V gene is TRBV19, the J gene TRBJ2-5; 9 nucleotides line up with TRBD2. The CDR3 loop spans 14 amino acids. CDR1 is LNHDA, CDR2 SQIVND, per germline (reference sequence). With 7 bases clipped from V and 11 bases from J, the junction kept 14 bases outside the gene matches. DNA for the CDR3: TGTGCCAGTACCTCGGGGGTAGCGGGAGAAGAGCAGTACTTC. Translated: CASTSGVAGEEQYF.

This clone was recorded only once. The chain is built from TRBV27 and TRBJ1-1; TRBD1 matches at 8 bases. The ends lost 1 base at V and 7 bases at J; junction bases unmatched: 2. The germline gives CDR1 MNHEY, CDR2 SMNVEV (reference sequence). This CDR3 contains 13 residues. The CDR3 coding sequence is TGTGCCAGCAGTTTATACACAGGGGGTGAAGCTTTCTTT. Encoded protein: CASSLYTGGEAFF.

This chain joins TRBV2 and TRBJ1-1; D is perhaps TRBD1 (5 bases). The CDR3 has 18 residues. With 8 bases removed from V and 4 bases from J, the gap between germline ends came to 29 bases. CDR1 is SNHLY and CDR2 is FYNNEI in the germline V gene. The CDR3 loop reads CASLKRGELRELGTEAFF. CDR3 DNA sequence: TGTGCCAGCCTCAAAAGGGGCGAGTTGCGGGAGCTGGGCACTGAAGCTTTCTTT.

The V gene is TRBV2, the J gene TRBJ1-1; no clear D gene. The CDR3 is made up of 12 amino acids. The ends were cut back, 2 bases at V and 1 base at J, with 2 bases in the middle. CDR1 and CDR2 from the germline V gene are SNHLY and FYNNEI. The CDR3 spells CASSEQNTEAFF. The CDR3 region has the DNA TGTGCCAGCAGTGAACAGAACACTGAAGCTTTCTTT.

This clone was detected once. This rearrangement joins TRBV6-4 to TRBJ1-2; 10 nucleotides align to TRBD1. The J segment lost 2 bases and the V segment lost 6 bases, leaving 12 bases of the junction unmatched. Germline lookup yields CDR1 MRHNA and CDR2 SNTAGT. The CDR3 is 17 residues long. In nucleotides, the CDR3 is TGTGCCAGCAGAGCTACTTTTGAGACAGGGGGCAACTATGGCTACACCTTC. It specifies CASRATFETGGNYGYTF.

The chain couples TRBV5-1 to TRBJ2-1; 10 bases line up with TRBD2. From germline, CDR1 is SGHRS and CDR2 YFSETQ. V was clipped by 0 bases and J by 10 bases; unmatched bases: 10. The CDR3 length is 16 residues. This CDR3 reads CASSLEASGSQGEQFF. The CDR3 bases are TGCGCCAGCAGCTTGGAGGCTAGCGGGAGCCAGGGGGAGCAGTTCTTC.

This clone was observed a handful of times. The gene calls are TRBV5-6 and TRBJ2-1; 11 nucleotides align to TRBD2. CDR1 and CDR2 from the germline V gene are SGHDT and YYEEEE. CDR3 length equals 16 residues. V shed 4 bases and J 9 bases; nucleotides not matched to a gene: 12. CDR3 protein: CASSRWDSGRAPEQFF. The DNA for the CDR3 is TGTGCCAGCAGCAGATGGGATAGCGGGAGGGCCCCTGAGCAGTTCTTC.

The rearrangement joins TRBV30 to TRBJ1-4; D is unresolved. V lost 1 base and J 5 bases, leaving 8 bases between the germline ends. From germline, CDR1 is GTSNPN and CDR2 SVGIG (reference sequence). The CDR3 has 13 residues. CDR3 in DNA: TGTGCCTGGAGTGAACGGAGGAATGAAAAACTGTTTTTT. This gives the protein CAWSERRNEKLFF.

The J gene is TRBJ1-1, the V gene TRBV27; D is possibly TRBD1 (6 bases). This CDR3 comprises 15 residues. Germline CDR1 MNHEY, CDR2 SMNVEV (reference sequence). V lost 2 bases, J lost 0 bases, and 10 bases lay in between. The CDR3 bases are TGTGCCAGCAGTTTAACTCAGGGGATGAACACTGAAGCTTTCTTT. The encoded protein is CASSLTQGMNTEAFF.